Presented here are 31 T cell receptor beta chains from one specimen sequenced in a study of shared clonotypes between healthy human individuals. The data were produced by immunoSEQ multiplex PCR, yet TCRdb's version contains in-frame clones alone and is incomplete. The sample carries about 120,000 clones, 68% recorded once. What was sequenced was memory CD8+ T cells sorted from blood. Sample subset: CD45RO+ cells pooled with CCR7-negative TemRA cells. The receptors originated from a woman aged 30 to 39 in good health.

The rearrangement joins TRBV10-1 to TRBJ2-2; weak D call: TRBD1 (5 bases). CDR1 and CDR2 (germline): WNHNN, SYGVQD (reference sequence). The CDR3 consists of 12 residues. Trimming shortened V by 8 bases and J by 7 bases, and 11 bases separated the two germline ends. The CDR3 DNA reads as TGCGCCAGCGTTGACAGATTCGGGGAGCTGTTTTTT. Amino acid sequence: CASVDRFGELFF.

The chain joins TRBV15 to TRBJ2-3; D gene unclear. V lost 2 bases and J 2 bases, leaving 11 bases between the germline ends. CDR1 and CDR2 (germline): LNHNV, YYDKDF (reference sequence). The CDR3 spans 15 residues. The CDR3 nucleotides read TGTGCCACCAGCAGAACGCGGACCTACACAGATACGCAGTATTTT. Its translation: CATSRTRTYTDTQYF.

The CDR3 protein is CASSLGTGPDQPQHF. DNA of the CDR3: TGTGCCAGCAGCCTAGGTACAGGGCCGGATCAGCCCCAGCATTTT. The V and J genes are TRBV28 and TRBJ1-5; perhaps TRBD1 as D (6 bases). There are 15 residues in the CDR3. Trimming left V 6 bases short and J 5 bases short, with 17 bases between. The germline V gene encodes CDR1 MDHEN and CDR2 SYDVKM.

This clone was seen only once. V usage is TRBV27 and J usage is TRBJ2-7; 9 nucleotides match TRBD2. The germline V gene has CDR1 MNHEY and CDR2 SMNVEV (reference sequence). The junction had 12 bases not matched to a gene; V was cut back by 3 bases and J by 6 bases. There are 16 residues in the CDR3. CDR3: CASSFEAGGGFVEQYF. In DNA form, the CDR3 reads TGTGCCAGCAGTTTCGAGGCGGGAGGGGGGTTTGTCGAGCAGTACTTC.

This clone was recorded only once. The V call is TRBV6-6, the J call TRBJ2-4; possible D gene TRBD2, 6 bases. Trimming stripped 0 bases from V and 0 bases from J, with 9 bases between. The germline CDR1 and CDR2 sequences are MNHNY and SVGAGI (reference sequence). The CDR3 spans 16 residues. The CDR3 coding sequence is TGTGCCAGCAGTTACTCTTTGGGGGGAGCCAAAAACATTCAGTACTTC. Its translation: CASSYSLGGAKNIQYF.

This clone is a singleton in its sample. The J gene is TRBJ2-3, the V gene TRBV29-1; 7 bases are a match to TRBD1. V lost 5 bases, J lost 4 bases, and 15 bases stayed unmatched. The CDR3 spans 16 residues. CDR1 is SQVTM, CDR2 ANQGSEA, per germline. CDR3 loop: CSVSTPRDSEPDTQYF. For the CDR3, the DNA is TGCAGCGTTTCAACTCCCCGGGACAGTGAACCAGATACGCAGTATTTT.

J is TRBJ2-3 and V is TRBV2, with TRBD2 identical over 11 bases. V shed 6 bases and J 2 bases; nucleotides not matched to a gene: 13. Germline V gene lookup returns CDR1 SNHLY and CDR2 FYNNEI. This CDR3 is built from 18 residues. This CDR3 reads CASSARTSGSYVTDTQYF. For the CDR3, the DNA is TGTGCCAGCAGCGCCCGGACTAGCGGGTCTTATGTCACAGATACGCAGTATTTT. Looking up the rest from reference TRBV2 and TRBJ2-3 gives the full variable domain: EPEVTQTPSHQVTQMGQEVILRCVPISNHLYFYWYRQILGQKVEFLVSFYNNEISEKSEIFDDQFSVERPDGSNFTLKIRSTKLEDSAMYFCASSARTSGSYVTDTQYFGPGTRLTVL.

J is TRBJ1-2 and V is TRBV28, with a possible D match to TRBD1 (6 bases). The CDR3 has 18 residues. The V end lost 6 bases, the J end lost 4 bases, and 27 bases lay between the germline ends. In germline, CDR1 is MDHEN, CDR2 SYDVKM. The DNA for the CDR3 is TGTGCCAGCAGGACGAACCGGGACCAAAGAGGGGGTGCCTATGGCTACACCTTC. It is translated as CASRTNRDQRGGAYGYTF.

V and J are TRBV19 and TRBJ1-5, with D perhaps TRBD1 (5 bases). This CDR3 is 13 amino acids long. The V end lost 10 bases, the J end lost 1 base, and 11 bases lay between the germline ends. CDR1 LNHDA and CDR2 SQIVND come from the germline V gene (reference sequence). The CDR3 spells CATAGLSNQPQHF. DNA of the CDR3: TGTGCCACCGCGGGGCTGAGCAATCAGCCCCAGCATTTT.

This clone was seen many times. This sequence joins TRBV25-1 and TRBJ2-1; D uncertain. The germline CDR1 and CDR2 sequences are MGHDK and SYGVNS. V was pared by 2 bases and J by 7 bases, with 9 bases between. The length of the CDR3 is 13 residues. DNA for the CDR3: TGTGCCAGCAGTGAAAGAACTGAAAATGAGCAGTTCTTC. This translates into CASSERTENEQFF. Complete variable domain (other parts from reference TRBV25-1 and TRBJ2-1): EADIYQTPRYLVIGTGKKITLECSQTMGHDKMYWYQQDPGMELHLIHYSYGVNSTEKGDLSSESTVSRIRTEHFPLTLESARPSHTSQYLCASSERTENEQFFGPGTRLTVL.

The rearrangement uses TRBV6-1 and TRBJ1-1; the match to TRBD1 covers 8 bases. The J segment lost 6 bases and the V segment lost 4 bases, leaving 13 bases of the junction unmatched. In germline, CDR1 is MNHNS, CDR2 SASEGT. This CDR3 region has 16 residues. CDR3 protein: CASSGGLGQGDPEAFF. The CDR3 DNA sequence: TGTGCCAGCAGTGGGGGCCTCGGACAGGGAGATCCTGAAGCTTTCTTT.

The CDR3 is CASSSGSHTGELFF. CDR3 nucleotide sequence: TGTGCCAGCAGTAGCGGGAGTCACACCGGGGAGCTGTTTTTT. The gene calls are TRBV6-4 and TRBJ2-2; 8 bases align to TRBD2. Germline V gives CDR1 MRHNA, CDR2 SNTAGT. This CDR3 region has 14 residues. V lost 5 bases and J lost 3; bases outside the gene matches: 2.

The chain carries TRBV7-2 and TRBJ2-7; perhaps TRBD1 as D (6 bases). The CDR3 spans 17 residues. The V end lost 5 bases, the J end lost 1 base, and 21 bases lay between the germline ends. Looked up from germline, CDR1 is SGHTA and CDR2 is FQGNSA. CDR3 protein: CASSGHITGTTSYEQYF. CDR3 coding DNA: TGTGCCAGCAGCGGCCATATCACCGGGACAACTTCCTACGAGCAGTACTTC.

This sequence joins TRBV19 and TRBJ1-3; D is possibly TRBD1 (6 bases). The CDR3 has 15 residues. Germline-derived CDR1 and CDR2 are LNHDA and SQIVND (reference sequence). Trimming removed 8 bases from V and 4 bases from J, with 18 bases in between. The CDR3: CASRYTTGSGNTIYF. CDR3 coding DNA: TGTGCCAGTCGATATACTACAGGGTCGGGAAACACCATATATTTT.

The V gene is TRBV2, the J gene TRBJ1-1; D not resolved. Trimming took off 3 bases at V and 5 bases at J, with 10 bases between the two ends. Germline V lookup: CDR1 SNHLY, CDR2 FYNNEI. The CDR3 covers 13 residues. In nucleotides, the CDR3 is TGTGCCAGCAGTGACCTTACTTGGACTGAAGCTTTCTTT. This sequence encodes CASSDLTWTEAFF.

With regard to this clone: With a much larger clone just one base away, this may be a read error. This sample also contains other DNA sequences that code for the same CDR3. The chain joins TRBV27 to TRBJ2-3; D may be TRBD1 (7 bases). In germline, CDR1 is MNHEY, CDR2 SMNVEV (reference sequence). The CDR3 is 15 amino acids. With 6 bases removed from V and 6 bases from J, the gap between germline ends came to 19 bases. CDR3 loop: CASRGLTLGQDTQYF. For the CDR3, the DNA is TGTGCCAGCAGGGGACTCACCCTGGGACAGGATACGCAGTATTTT.

CDR3 coding DNA: TGCAGCGTTGGCAAAGCCCTTTACAATGAGCAGTTCTTC. Translated, it gives CSVGKALYNEQFF. V and J are TRBV29-1 and TRBJ2-1, with D unresolved. CDR1 is SQVTM, CDR2 ANQGSEA, per germline. This CDR3 has 13 amino acids. V was pared by 4 bases and J by 4 bases, with 11 bases between.

This clone was counted a single time. This sequence joins TRBV7-2 and TRBJ1-2; the D is unclear. From germline, CDR1 is SGHTA and CDR2 FQGNSA. CDR3 size: 15 residues. Between the trimmed V and J ends, which lost 5 bases and 4 bases, there was a span of 17 bases. CDR3 sequence reads: CASSPWRTVGYGYTF. In nucleotides, the CDR3 is TGTGCCAGCAGCCCATGGCGGACGGTGGGCTATGGCTACACCTTC.

The chain couples TRBV28 to TRBJ2-7, with 7 bases fitting TRBD1. Losses at the gene ends were 5 bases for V and 6 bases for J; bases not matched to a gene: 13. In germline, CDR1 is MDHEN, CDR2 SYDVKM. CDR3 size: 15 residues. Here the CDR3 reads CASSIRVTGLFEQYF. CDR3 bases: TGTGCCAGCAGTATCCGTGTGACAGGGTTGTTCGAGCAGTACTTC.

This clone was picked up a small number of times. The chain carries TRBV5-4 and TRBJ2-7; D is unclear. The V gene lost 2 bases and the J gene lost 3 bases, with 6 bases spanning the gap. The CDR3 totals 12 residues. CDR1 and CDR2 from the germline V gene are SGHNT and YYREEE (reference sequence). CDR3 residues: CASSFGIYEQYF. Here the CDR3 DNA reads TGTGCCAGCAGCTTTGGGATCTACGAGCAGTACTTC.

This chain connects TRBV15 to TRBJ2-6; the D is unclear. Per the germline V gene, CDR1 is LNHNV and CDR2 is YYDKDF (reference sequence). This CDR3 contains 14 residues. Trimming removed 8 bases from V and 2 bases from J, with 10 bases in between. The CDR3 here is CATAGEPGANVLTF. The CDR3 nucleotides are TGTGCCACCGCTGGGGAACCTGGGGCCAACGTCCTGACTTTC.

The rearrangement links TRBV5-6 to TRBJ2-7; the match to TRBD1 covers 8 bases. This CDR3 comprises 14 residues. The V gene's germline CDR1 is SGHDT and CDR2 YYEEEE. J gave up 7 bases and V 1 base, and 7 bases lay outside the gene matches. The CDR3 reads CASSLIRGQGEQYF. The CDR3 DNA sequence: TGTGCCAGCAGCTTGATCAGGGGGCAGGGGGAGCAGTACTTC.

The gene calls are TRBV2 and TRBJ2-2; a weak D match, TRBD2 (6 bases). V was cut by 10 bases and J by 8 bases, with 14 bases left in between. Germline-derived CDR1 and CDR2 are SNHLY and FYNNEI. This CDR3 spans 12 amino acids. The CDR3 sequence is CAITSGVGELFF. CDR3 bases: TGTGCCATAACGTCGGGGGTTGGGGAGCTGTTTTTT.

The chain couples TRBV11-2 to TRBJ2-7; 7 bases are shared with TRBD2. This CDR3 comprises 15 residues. The germline V gene has CDR1 SGHAT and CDR2 FQNNGV. The junction had 10 bases not matched to a gene; V was cut back by 5 bases and J by 3 bases. The DNA of the CDR3 is TGTGCCAGCAGCCCCGAGTCTAGCGGTGTCTACGAGCAGTACTTC. Protein: CASSPESSGVYEQYF.

This clone is a singleton in its sample. The chain recombines TRBV4-1 with TRBJ1-2; tentatively, D is TRBD1 (5 bases). Trimming removed 1 base at V and 0 bases at J, with 15 bases between. CDR1 is MGHRA, CDR2 YSYEKL, per germline. The CDR3 covers 17 residues. CDR3 sequence reads: CASSQVLRGAANYGYTF. CDR3 DNA: TGCGCCAGCAGCCAAGTACTTCGGGGCGCCGCTAACTATGGCTACACCTTC.

The table lists this clone with many counts. This chain links TRBV6-4 with TRBJ2-1; 13 bases align to TRBD2. In germline, CDR1 is MRHNA, CDR2 SNTAGT. The CDR3 loop spans 14 amino acids. The trim removed 3 bases at V and 9 bases at J, leaving 2 bases unmatched. The CDR3 loop reads CASSELAGGSEQFF. The CDR3 bases are TGTGCCAGCAGTGAACTAGCGGGAGGGTCTGAGCAGTTCTTC.

This clone has at least ten counts. The chain combines TRBV4-1 with TRBJ2-2; D gene unclear. CDR3 length equals 14 residues. The germline V gene has CDR1 MGHRA and CDR2 YSYEKL. With 4 bases removed from V and 5 bases from J, the gap between germline ends came to 11 bases. DNA of the CDR3: TGCGCCAGCAGCCCCCCGGTGGGGACCGGGGAGCTGTTTTTT. It encodes CASSPPVGTGELFF.

The V gene is TRBV15, the J gene TRBJ2-5; 13 bases fit TRBD2. The CDR3 is 16 residues long. Germline CDR1 LNHNV, CDR2 YYDKDF (reference sequence). V was pared by 5 bases and J by 4 bases, with 7 bases of the junction left unmatched. CDR3 sequence (DNA): TGTGCCACCAGCGGCCAACTAGCGGGAGGGTCAGAGACCCAGTACTTC. It codes for CATSGQLAGGSETQYF.

The chain employs TRBV6-6 and TRBJ1-3, with D perhaps matching TRBD1 (5 bases). Germline-derived CDR1 and CDR2 are MNHNY and SVGAGI (reference sequence). Trimming took 10 bases from V and 0 from J, leaving 16 bases between them. The CDR3 runs 15 residues. In DNA, the CDR3 is TGTGCCACCCGTTGGGGCGTTCACTCTGGAAACACCATATATTTT. Translating gives CATRWGVHSGNTIYF.

On this clone itself: Within the sample, other DNA sequences also encode this same CDR3. The gene calls are TRBV7-9 and TRBJ1-5; 8 nucleotides align to TRBD1. This CDR3 has 15 residues. From germline, CDR1 is SEHNR and CDR2 FQNEAQ (reference sequence). V gave up 5 bases and J gave up 2 bases; unmatched junction bases: 5. CDR3 sequence: CASSPQGAGNQPQHF. In DNA, the CDR3 is TGTGCCAGCAGCCCCCAGGGGGCGGGCAATCAGCCCCAGCATTTT.

This clone was recorded a few times. This chain uses TRBV6-5 with TRBJ1-2; D gene unclear. The V and J ends lost 0 bases and 8 bases respectively, with 13 bases between them. The CDR3 is 14 residues long. The germline V gene encodes CDR1 MNHEY and CDR2 SVGAGI. CDR3 sequence (DNA): TGTGCCAGCAGTTACTCGGCCGTAGCTAGAGGCTACACCTTC. It encodes CASSYSAVARGYTF.